One and the same sample provided the 4 T cell receptor beta chains below, sequenced in a study of blood T cell repertoires in COVID-19. TCRdb's table, derived via immunoSEQ multiplex PCR, lists solely in-frame clones and lacks some. Of about 200,000 clones in the sample, about nine tenths were seen once. The sample taken for sequencing was peripheral blood. All receptors come from a man aged 45-60 years with acute or convalescent COVID-19.

The CDR3 loop is CASSYSRANYGYTF. The CDR3 DNA is TGTGCCAGCAGTTACTCCAGGGCGAACTATGGCTACACCTTC. The V and J genes are TRBV6-5 and TRBJ1-2; maybe TRBD1 (5 bases). V was pared by 0 bases and J by 2 bases, with 7 bases between. The germline V gene encodes CDR1 MNHEY and CDR2 SVGAGI. This CDR3 region has 14 residues.

This rearrangement joins TRBV7-8 to TRBJ1-6, with 9 bases fitting TRBD1. With V trimmed by 2 bases and J by 6 bases, 5 bases remained unmatched. Germline CDR1 SGHVS, CDR2 FQNEAQ. This CDR3 has 16 residues. The CDR3 sequence is CASSLTGGAGNSPLHF. CDR3 DNA sequence: TGTGCCAGCAGCTTAACAGGGGGCGCGGGTAATTCACCCCTCCACTTT.

The DNA of the CDR3 is TGTGCCAGCAGTTACGGGCAGATCTCCTACGAGCAGTACTTC. It translates to CASSYGQISYEQYF. The chain recombines TRBV6-6 with TRBJ2-7; D remains unclear. The CDR3 is 14 amino acids. The V gene lost 2 bases and the J gene lost 0 bases, with 8 bases spanning the gap. Germline V CDR1 and CDR2: MNHNY, SVGAGI (reference sequence).

A note on this clone: Other DNA sequences in the same sample also yield this CDR3. CDR3 sequence: CASSVAGHTEAFF. CDR3 in DNA: TGTGCCAGCAGCGTGGCAGGGCACACTGAAGCTTTCTTT. The chain joins TRBV9 to TRBJ1-1; D is possibly TRBD1 (5 bases). CDR1 and CDR2 (germline): SGDLS, YYNGEE. The CDR3 extends over 13 amino acids. The germline V and J ends were trimmed by 2 bases and 3 bases, with 8 bases remaining between them.